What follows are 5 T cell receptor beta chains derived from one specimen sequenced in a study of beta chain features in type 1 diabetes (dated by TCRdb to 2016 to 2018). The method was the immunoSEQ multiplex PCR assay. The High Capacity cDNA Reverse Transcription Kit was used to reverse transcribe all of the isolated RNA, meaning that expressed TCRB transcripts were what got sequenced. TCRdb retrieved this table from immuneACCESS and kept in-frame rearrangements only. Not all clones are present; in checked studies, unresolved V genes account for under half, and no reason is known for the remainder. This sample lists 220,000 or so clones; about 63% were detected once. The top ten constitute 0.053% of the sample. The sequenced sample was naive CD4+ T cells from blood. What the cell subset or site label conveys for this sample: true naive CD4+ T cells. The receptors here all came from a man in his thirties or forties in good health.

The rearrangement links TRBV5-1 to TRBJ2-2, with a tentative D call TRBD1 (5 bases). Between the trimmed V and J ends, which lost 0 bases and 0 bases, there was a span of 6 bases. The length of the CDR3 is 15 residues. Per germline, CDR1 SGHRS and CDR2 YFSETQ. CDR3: CASSLGQTNTGELFF. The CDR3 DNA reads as TGCGCCAGCAGCTTGGGACAGACGAACACCGGGGAGCTGTTTTTT.

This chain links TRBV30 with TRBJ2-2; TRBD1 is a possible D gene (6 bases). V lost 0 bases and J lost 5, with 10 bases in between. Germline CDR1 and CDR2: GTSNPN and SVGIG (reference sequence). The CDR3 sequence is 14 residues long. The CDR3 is CAWSVLGTTGELFF. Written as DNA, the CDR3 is TGTGCCTGGAGTGTACTAGGGACAACCGGGGAGCTGTTTTTT. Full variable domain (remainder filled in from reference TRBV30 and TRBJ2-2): SQTIHQWPATLVQPVGSPLSLECTVEGTSNPNLYWYRQAAGRGLQLLFYSVGIGQISSEVPQNLSASRPQDRQFILSSKKLLLSDSGFYLCAWSVLGTTGELFFGEGSRLTVL.

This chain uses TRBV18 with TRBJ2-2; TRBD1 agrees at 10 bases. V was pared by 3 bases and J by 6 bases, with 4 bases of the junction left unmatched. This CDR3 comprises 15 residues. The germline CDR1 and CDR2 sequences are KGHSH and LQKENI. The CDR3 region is CASSPWDRGAGELFF. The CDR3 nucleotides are TGTGCCAGCTCACCTTGGGACAGGGGCGCCGGGGAGCTGTTTTTT.

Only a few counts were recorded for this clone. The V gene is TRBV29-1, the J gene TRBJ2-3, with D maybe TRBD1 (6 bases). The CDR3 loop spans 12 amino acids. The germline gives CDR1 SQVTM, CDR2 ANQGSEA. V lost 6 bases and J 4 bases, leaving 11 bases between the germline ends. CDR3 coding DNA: TGCAGCGTCGAGAAGGGGGCAGATACGCAGTATTTT. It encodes CSVEKGADTQYF.

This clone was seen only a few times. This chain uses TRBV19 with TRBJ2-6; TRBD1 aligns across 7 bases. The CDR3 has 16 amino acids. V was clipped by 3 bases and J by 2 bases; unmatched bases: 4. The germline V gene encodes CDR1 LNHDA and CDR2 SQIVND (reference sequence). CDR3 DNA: TGTGCCAGTAGTATTACTACAGGGGCTGGGGCCAACGTCCTGACTTTC. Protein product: CASSITTGAGANVLTF.